One and the same sample provided the 21 T cell receptor beta chains below, sequenced in a study of pediatric ulcerative colitis. Using immunoSEQ multiplex PCR, the repertoire was profiled, and TCRdb retains in-frame clones only, with some absent. The sample records tens of thousands of clones, roughly 82% being singletons. During colonoscopy, one to two rectal pinch biopsies were collected. Source material: gut tissue. These receptors came from a boy between 10 and 17 years old with severe ulcerative colitis.

The chain links TRBV2 to TRBJ1-1; D is unclear. There are 15 residues in the CDR3. Germline CDR1 SNHLY, CDR2 FYNNEI. Trimming removed 3 bases from V and 1 base from J, with 12 bases in between. This chain's CDR3 is CASSDGERANTEAFF. The DNA for the CDR3 is TGTGCCAGCAGTGATGGGGAGAGAGCGAACACTGAAGCTTTCTTT.

The V gene is TRBV5-1, the J gene TRBJ2-5; unclear D gene. Germline-derived CDR1 and CDR2 are SGHRS and YFSETQ. With 0 bases removed from V and 1 base from J, the gap between germline ends came to 7 bases. The CDR3 contains 14 residues. The CDR3 DNA reads TGCGCCAGCAGCTTGGTGGGTCTCCAAGAGACCCAGTACTTC. Amino acids: CASSLVGLQETQYF.

In this sample, this clone turned up a few times. The rearrangement links TRBV7-9 to TRBJ1-5; maybe TRBD1 (6 bases). This CDR3 region has 14 residues. V was trimmed by 3 bases and J by 4 bases, leaving 10 bases between them. Germline-derived CDR1 and CDR2 are SEHNR and FQNEAQ (reference sequence). The CDR3 here is CASSFGQPNQPQHF. The CDR3, as DNA: TGTGCCAGCAGCTTCGGACAGCCGAATCAGCCCCAGCATTTT.

The sample holds one count of this clone. V is TRBV9 and J is TRBJ2-2; unclear D gene. The CDR3 runs to 14 residues. Trimming shortened V by 4 bases and J by 5 bases, and 12 bases separated the two germline ends. CDR1 SGDLS and CDR2 YYNGEE come from the germline V gene. The CDR3 DNA is TGTGCCAGCAGCTCAGGCCCCGGGACCGGGGAGCTGTTTTTT. Amino acid sequence: CASSSGPGTGELFF.

The CDR3 reads CASSWGGGTDTQYF. In DNA, the CDR3 is TGTGCCAGCAGTTGGGGGGGCGGCACAGATACGCAGTATTTT. The J gene is TRBJ2-3, the V gene TRBV6-1; possibly TRBD2 for D (7 bases). In germline, CDR1 is MNHNS, CDR2 SASEGT. Trimming shortened V by 5 bases and J by 1 base, and 10 bases separated the two germline ends. CDR3 length: 14 amino acids.

V gene TRBV7-2 combines with J gene TRBJ1-1, with unresolved D. The germline V gene encodes CDR1 SGHTA and CDR2 FQGNSA. V shed 5 bases and J shed 3 bases, with 16 bases lying between them. The CDR3 is made up of 15 amino acids. The CDR3 loop is CASSPWTAGDTEAFF. The CDR3 nucleotides read TGTGCCAGCAGCCCATGGACCGCTGGAGACACTGAAGCTTTCTTT.

This chain links TRBV5-1 with TRBJ2-6; possibly TRBD1 for D (6 bases). V was cut by 4 bases and J by 0 bases, with 11 bases left in between. The CDR3 consists of 16 residues. In germline, CDR1 is SGHRS, CDR2 YFSETQ. CDR3 residues: CASSQTGDSGANVLTF. In DNA, the CDR3 is TGCGCCAGCAGCCAGACAGGAGACTCTGGGGCCAACGTCCTGACTTTC.

This chain links TRBV2 with TRBJ1-6; tentatively, D is TRBD1 (5 bases). This CDR3 spans 15 amino acids. The germline V gene encodes CDR1 SNHLY and CDR2 FYNNEI. V lost 1 base to trimming and J lost 7 bases, with 11 bases between them. The CDR3 sequence is CASSEDGTGNSPLHF. The CDR3 DNA sequence: TGTGCCAGCAGTGAAGATGGCACAGGAAATTCACCCCTCCACTTT.

V usage is TRBV27 and J usage is TRBJ1-2; D may be TRBD1 (6 bases). In germline, CDR1 is MNHEY, CDR2 SMNVEV (reference sequence). The CDR3 spans 19 residues. Trimming shortened V by 6 bases and J by 5 bases, and 31 bases separated the two germline ends. CDR3 nucleotides: TGTGCCAGCAGCCATTATCCACCGACAGGAGGCCCGGACGATTATGGCTACACCTTC. Translated: CASSHYPPTGGPDDYGYTF.

This clone occurred a few times. J is TRBJ1-1 and V is TRBV7-2; no reliable D call. The CDR3 runs to 13 residues. Germline CDR1 and CDR2: SGHTA and FQGNSA. The V end lost 3 bases, the J end lost 1 base, and 6 bases lay between the germline ends. The CDR3 here is CASSFVQNTEAFF. CDR3 DNA sequence: TGTGCCAGCAGCTTTGTCCAGAACACTGAAGCTTTCTTT.

The chain combines TRBV27 with TRBJ2-5; 8 positions agree with TRBD1. Matching the DNA end better, TRBJ2-7 makes the J call doubtful. The CDR3 is 14 residues long. Germline CDR1 MNHEY, CDR2 SMNVEV (reference sequence). The DNA for the CDR3 is TGTGCCAGCAGTTTACAGGGGGCGTTCTACGAGCAGTACTTC. This encodes CASSLQGAFYEQYF.

The gene calls are TRBV6-5 and TRBJ2-7; 9 bases are a match to TRBD1. The V gene's germline CDR1 is MNHEY and CDR2 SVGAGI. V dropped 10 bases and J dropped 9; count of bases not matched to a gene: 13. This CDR3 is built from 13 residues. In DNA form, the CDR3 reads TGTGCCACCAAACCGGGACAGGGTAGGTTGCAGTACTTC. Its translation: CATKPGQGRLQYF.

The chain is built from TRBV11-2 and TRBJ1-5, with 8 bases aligning to TRBD1. V was pared by 5 bases and J by 2 bases, with 2 bases of the junction left unmatched. The CDR3 has 14 residues. Germline CDR1 and CDR2: SGHAT and FQNNGV. CDR3: CASSKTGGNQPQHF. CDR3 in DNA: TGTGCCAGCAGCAAGACAGGGGGCAATCAGCCCCAGCATTTT.

The chain carries TRBV28 and TRBJ1-6; D not resolved. With 10 bases removed from V and 4 bases from J, the gap between germline ends came to 11 bases. The CDR3 loop spans 13 amino acids. Germline values: CDR1 MDHEN, CDR2 SYDVKM. For the CDR3, the DNA is TGTGCCATCCTCGGACCTTATAATTCACCCCTCCACTTT. Its translation is CAILGPYNSPLHF.

The rearrangement uses TRBV10-3 and TRBJ1-2; 12 nucleotides agree with TRBD1. The junction had 15 bases not matched to a gene; V was cut back by 2 bases and J by 8 bases. Germline CDR1 ENHRY, CDR2 SYGVKD. The CDR3 contains 18 residues. The CDR3 spells CAISEGLTPGQGARGYTF. CDR3 nucleotides: TGTGCCATCAGTGAGGGCCTAACCCCGGGACAGGGGGCGAGGGGCTACACCTTC.

The chain recombines TRBV21-1 with TRBJ2-5; the listed D gene, TRBD2, was not tested against the DNA. TRBV21-1 is reported as a pseudogene. CDR3 length: 17 residues. This chain's CDR3 is CASSKAGRREAQETQYF. CDR3 sequence (DNA): TGTGCCAGCAGCAAAGCGGGTCGCAGGGAGGCCCAAGAGACCCAGTACTTC.

J is TRBJ1-2 and V is TRBV7-8; the D is unclear. V was shortened by 5 bases and J by 2 bases, with 21 bases between the two germline ends. CDR3 size: 17 residues. Germline-derived CDR1 and CDR2 are SGHVS and FQNEAQ. The CDR3 loop reads CASSIDASIAKNYGYTF. The DNA for the CDR3 is TGTGCCAGCAGCATAGACGCCAGTATTGCTAAGAACTATGGCTACACCTTC.

The chain carries TRBV7-9 and TRBJ2-5; D remains unclear. The CDR3 contains 14 residues. CDR1 and CDR2 from the germline V gene are SEHNR and FQNEAQ (reference sequence). The germline V and J ends were trimmed by 4 bases and 3 bases, with 12 bases remaining between them. CDR3 in amino acids: CASSSLSNEETQYF. For the CDR3, the DNA is TGTGCCAGCAGCTCCCTTTCGAATGAAGAGACCCAGTACTTC.

CDR3 amino acids: CASSATSGFTDTQYF. The CDR3, as DNA: TGTGCCAGCAGTGCGACTAGCGGCTTCACAGATACGCAGTATTTT. The chain recombines TRBV2 with TRBJ2-3; 9 bases fit TRBD2. J lost 2 bases, V lost 4 bases, and 4 bases had no gene match. Germline CDR1 SNHLY, CDR2 FYNNEI. This CDR3 contains 15 residues.

The genes are TRBV6-1 and TRBJ1-5, with 7 nucleotides matching TRBD1. The length of the CDR3 is 15 residues. The J segment lost 6 bases and the V segment lost 1 base, leaving 6 bases of the junction unmatched. Germline CDR1 MNHNS, CDR2 SASEGT. CDR3 coding DNA: TGTGCCAGCAGTGAAGTGACAGGGAAAGGTCAGCCCCAGCATTTT. Translation gives CASSEVTGKGQPQHF.

This clone showed up just once. This chain joins TRBV11-2 and TRBJ2-3; D remains ambiguous. The CDR3 is 11 amino acids. In germline, CDR1 is SGHAT, CDR2 FQNNGV. V shed 5 bases and J shed 8 bases, with 8 bases lying between them. The CDR3 region has the DNA TGTGCCAGCAGCACTGGAAGTACGCAGTATTTT. Protein: CASSTGSTQYF.